This T cell receptor beta chain was profiled in a study of blood T cell repertoires in COVID-19. Germline CDR1 reads KGHSH; CDR2 reads LQKENI. V dropped 3 bases and J dropped 4 bases, with 9 bases sitting between them. The CDR3 totals 13 residues. TCRdb keeps only in-frame clones here, not all; method: immunoSEQ multiplex PCR. Of over 85,000 clones detected, nearly 80% appear once; the ten largest clones hold about a sixth. The rearrangement links TRBV18 to TRBJ2-5; possibly TRBD1 for D (6 bases). Sequenced material: peripheral blood. This sequence originates from an elderly woman with active or convalescent COVID-19. The CDR3 sequence: CASSPGAGETQYF. In nucleotides, the CDR3 is TGTGCCAGCTCACCGGGGGCGGGAGAGACCCAGTACTTC.